This T cell receptor (beta chain) was recorded in a study of CD8 T cells in Susac syndrome. Regarding the study as a whole: It was acknowledged in the study that its TCR sequencing and HLA analysis involved a relatively small number of individuals.

From blood CD8+ and CD4+ T cells, TCR beta sequences were generated. Deletions cut 2 bases from V and 2 bases from J, with 6 bases between. Germline V gene data show CDR1 as SEHNR and CDR2 as FQNEAQ (reference sequence). The CDR3 has 13 amino acids. As for this clonotype: No antigen is known for it.

Random-hexamer reverse transcription was applied to roughly 0.5 to 1 ug RNA. The TCR beta CDR3 was amplified by immunoSEQ multiplex PCR across 54 Vbeta, 13 Jbeta. TCRdb re-derived calls from the immunoSEQ multiplex PCR reads in MiXCR, one entry per CDR3 protein. The sample records around 71,000 distinct CDR3 sequences, 93% being singletons. V is TRBV7-9 and J is TRBJ1-2, with D uncertain. The sequence derives from a human donor with Susac syndrome. The sample consisted of CD4+ T cells from PBMCs. DNA for the CDR3: TGTGCCAGCAGCTTAAACAACAACTATGGCTACACCTTC. Translation gives CASSLNNNYGYTF.